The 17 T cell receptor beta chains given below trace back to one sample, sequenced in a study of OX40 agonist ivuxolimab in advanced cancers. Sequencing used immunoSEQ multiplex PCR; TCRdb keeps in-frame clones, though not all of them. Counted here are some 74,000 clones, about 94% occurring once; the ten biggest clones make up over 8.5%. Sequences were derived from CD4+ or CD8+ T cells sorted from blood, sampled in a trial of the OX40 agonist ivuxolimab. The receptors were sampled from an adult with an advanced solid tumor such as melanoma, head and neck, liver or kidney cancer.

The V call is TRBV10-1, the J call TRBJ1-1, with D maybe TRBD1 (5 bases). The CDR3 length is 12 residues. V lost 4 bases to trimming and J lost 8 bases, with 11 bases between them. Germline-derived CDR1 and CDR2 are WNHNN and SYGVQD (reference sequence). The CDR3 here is CASSAGTEEAFF. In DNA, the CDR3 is TGCGCCAGCAGTGCAGGGACGGAAGAAGCTTTCTTT.

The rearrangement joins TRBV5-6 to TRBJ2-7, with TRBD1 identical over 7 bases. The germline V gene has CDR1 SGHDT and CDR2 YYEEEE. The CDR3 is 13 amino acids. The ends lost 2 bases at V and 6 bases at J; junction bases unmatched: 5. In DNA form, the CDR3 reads TGTGCCAGCAGCTTTACAGGGGCAGGCGAGCAGTACTTC. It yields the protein CASSFTGAGEQYF.

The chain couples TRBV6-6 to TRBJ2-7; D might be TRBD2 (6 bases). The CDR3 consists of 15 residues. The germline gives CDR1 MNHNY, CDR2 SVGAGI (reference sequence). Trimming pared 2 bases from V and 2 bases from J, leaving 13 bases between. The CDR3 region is CASSYAQGEAYEQYF. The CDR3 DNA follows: TGTGCCAGCAGTTACGCCCAAGGGGAGGCCTACGAGCAGTACTTC.

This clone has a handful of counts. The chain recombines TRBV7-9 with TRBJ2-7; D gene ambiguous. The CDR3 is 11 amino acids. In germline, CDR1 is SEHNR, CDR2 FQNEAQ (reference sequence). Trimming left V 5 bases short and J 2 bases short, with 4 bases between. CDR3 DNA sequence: TGTGCCAGCAGCGACCCCTACGAGCAGTACTTC. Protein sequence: CASSDPYEQYF.

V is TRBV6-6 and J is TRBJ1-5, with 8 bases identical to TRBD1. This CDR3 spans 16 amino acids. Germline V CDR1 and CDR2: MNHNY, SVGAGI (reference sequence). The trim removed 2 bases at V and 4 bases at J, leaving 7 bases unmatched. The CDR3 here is CASSYEDREGNQPQHF. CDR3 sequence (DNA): TGTGCCAGCAGTTACGAGGACAGGGAAGGGAATCAGCCCCAGCATTTT.

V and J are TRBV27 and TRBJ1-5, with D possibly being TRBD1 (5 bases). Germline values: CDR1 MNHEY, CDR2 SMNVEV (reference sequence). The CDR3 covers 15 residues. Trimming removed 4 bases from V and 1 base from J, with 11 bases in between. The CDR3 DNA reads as TGTGCCAGCAGTTCAGGGTACGAAAGCAATCAGCCCCAGCATTTT. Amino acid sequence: CASSSGYESNQPQHF.

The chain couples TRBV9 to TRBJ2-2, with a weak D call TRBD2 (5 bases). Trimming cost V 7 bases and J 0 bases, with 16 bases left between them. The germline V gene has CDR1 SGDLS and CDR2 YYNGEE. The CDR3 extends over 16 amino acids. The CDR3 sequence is CASQHPTGTNTGELFF. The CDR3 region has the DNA TGTGCCAGCCAGCACCCCACGGGAACGAACACCGGGGAGCTGTTTTTT.

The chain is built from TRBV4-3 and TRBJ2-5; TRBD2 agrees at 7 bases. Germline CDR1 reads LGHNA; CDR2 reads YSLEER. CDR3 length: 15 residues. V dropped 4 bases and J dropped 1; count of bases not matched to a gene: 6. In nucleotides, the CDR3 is TGCGCCAGCAGCCCCTTGCGGGGGACCCAAGAGACCCAGTACTTC. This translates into CASSPLRGTQETQYF.

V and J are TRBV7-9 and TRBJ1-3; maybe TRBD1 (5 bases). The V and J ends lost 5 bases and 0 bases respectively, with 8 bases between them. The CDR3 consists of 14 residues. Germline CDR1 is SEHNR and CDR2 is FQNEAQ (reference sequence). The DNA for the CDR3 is TGTGCCAGCAGCCGTACAGGCTCTGGAAACACCATATATTTT. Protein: CASSRTGSGNTIYF.

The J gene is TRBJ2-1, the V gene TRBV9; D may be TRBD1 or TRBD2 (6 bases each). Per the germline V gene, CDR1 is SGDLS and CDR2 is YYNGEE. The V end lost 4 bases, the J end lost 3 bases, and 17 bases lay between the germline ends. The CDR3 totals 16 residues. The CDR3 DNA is TGTGCCAGCAGCCCCCCAGCCGGGGGCCACTACAATGAGCAGTTCTTC. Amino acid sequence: CASSPPAGGHYNEQFF. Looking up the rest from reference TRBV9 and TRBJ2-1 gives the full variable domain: DSGVTQTPKHLITATGQRVTLRCSPRSGDLSVYWYQQSLDQGLQFLIQYYNGEERAKGNILERFSAQQFPDLHSELNLSSLELGDSALYFCASSPPAGGHYNEQFFGPGTRLTVL.

This CDR3 reads CASSASRSGGYEQYF. CDR3 sequence (DNA): TGTGCCAGCAGCGCTTCCCGGAGCGGGGGGTACGAGCAGTACTTC. V is TRBV2 and J is TRBJ2-7; 9 positions match TRBD2. V shed 6 bases, J shed 4 bases, and the junction held 10 bases outside the gene matches. The CDR3 covers 15 residues. Germline lookup yields CDR1 SNHLY and CDR2 FYNNEI.

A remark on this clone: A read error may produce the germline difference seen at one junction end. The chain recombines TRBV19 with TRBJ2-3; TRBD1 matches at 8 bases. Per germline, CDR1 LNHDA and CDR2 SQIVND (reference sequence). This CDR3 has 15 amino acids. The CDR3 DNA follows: TGTGCCAGTAGTATCCTCTCAGGGGGCACGGATACGCAGTATTTT. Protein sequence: CASSILSGGTDTQYF.

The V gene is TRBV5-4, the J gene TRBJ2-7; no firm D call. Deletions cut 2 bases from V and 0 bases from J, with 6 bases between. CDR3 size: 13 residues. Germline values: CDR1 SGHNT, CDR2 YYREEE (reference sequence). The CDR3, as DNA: TGTGCCAGCAGCTTCTGGGGCTCCTACGAGCAGTACTTC. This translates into CASSFWGSYEQYF. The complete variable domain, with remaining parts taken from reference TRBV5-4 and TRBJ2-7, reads ETGVTQSPTHLIKTRGQQVTLRCSSQSGHNTVSWYQQALGQGPQFIFQYYREEENGRGNFPPRFSGLQFPNYSSELNVNALELDDSALYLCASSFWGSYEQYFGPGTRLTVT.

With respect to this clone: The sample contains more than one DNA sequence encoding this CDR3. CDR3 amino acids: CASSLSTGGSYNEQFF. The CDR3 region has the DNA TGTGCCAGCAGTTTATCGACAGGGGGTTCCTACAATGAGCAGTTCTTC. The V and J genes are TRBV27 and TRBJ2-1, with 9 bases matching TRBD1. Trimming removed 0 bases from V and 1 base from J; junction bases left unmatched: 1. The germline V gene encodes CDR1 MNHEY and CDR2 SMNVEV (reference sequence). The CDR3 loop spans 16 amino acids.

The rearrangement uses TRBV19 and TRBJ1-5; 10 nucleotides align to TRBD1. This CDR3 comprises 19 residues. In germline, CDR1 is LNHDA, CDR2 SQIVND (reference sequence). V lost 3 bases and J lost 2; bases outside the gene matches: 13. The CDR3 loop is CASSMPRIDRGHGNQPQHF. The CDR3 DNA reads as TGTGCCAGTAGTATGCCCCGCATTGACAGGGGGCATGGCAATCAGCCCCAGCATTTT.

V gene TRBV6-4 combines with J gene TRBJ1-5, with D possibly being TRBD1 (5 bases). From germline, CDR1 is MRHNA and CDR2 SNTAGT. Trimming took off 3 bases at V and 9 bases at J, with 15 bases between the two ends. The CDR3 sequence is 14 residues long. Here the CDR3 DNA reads TGTGCCAGCAGTGAATCAGGGCCCGAGCGGCCCCAGCATTTT. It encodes CASSESGPERPQHF.

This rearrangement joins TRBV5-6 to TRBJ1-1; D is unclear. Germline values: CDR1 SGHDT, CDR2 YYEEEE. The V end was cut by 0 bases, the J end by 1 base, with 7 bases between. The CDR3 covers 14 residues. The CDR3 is CASSLEFRNTEAFF. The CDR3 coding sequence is TGTGCCAGCAGCTTGGAGTTCAGGAACACTGAAGCTTTCTTT.